The 20 T cell receptor beta chains in this list originate from one sample, sequenced in a study of response to subunit inactivated influenza vaccine. TCRdb reanalysed the RT-PCR reads using MiXCR and keeps one entry per CDR3 protein. This repertoire shows approximately 160,000 distinct CDR3 sequences, about 10% found once; its top ten account for roughly a third. This material consisted of CD8+ T cells sorted from PBMCs, taken less than 30 months after vaccination. These receptors were obtained from a man between 50 and 75 years old who received an inactivated influenza vaccine.

V gene TRBV9 combines with J gene TRBJ2-3, with D unclear. Germline V gives CDR1 SGDLS, CDR2 YYNGEE. Trimming cost V 3 bases and J 0 bases, with 5 bases left between them. The CDR3 is 13 residues long. CDR3 DNA: TGTGCCAGCAGCGCGCTTAGCACAGATACGCAGTATTTT. Translated, it gives CASSALSTDTQYF.

The table lists this clonotype with many counts. The rearrangement joins TRBV29-1 to TRBJ2-7; TRBD1 agrees at 9 bases. This CDR3 has 16 residues. J lost 5 bases, V lost 6 bases, and 17 bases had no gene match. From germline, CDR1 is SQVTM and CDR2 ANQGSEA. As DNA, the CDR3 is TGCAGCGTGACGGGGGACAGGGCAAAAACTCTGGACGAGCAGTACTTC. It codes for CSVTGDRAKTLDEQYF.

V usage is TRBV9 and J usage is TRBJ2-7; the D call may be TRBD1 or TRBD2 (6 bases each). Trimming shortened V by 10 bases and J by 6 bases, and 35 bases separated the two germline ends. Germline V lookup: CDR1 SGDLS, CDR2 YYNGEE. There are 18 residues in the CDR3. The CDR3 loop is CALHSPFLGGRRPGEQYF. Written as DNA, the CDR3 is TGTGCCCTACACAGCCCCTTTTTAGGGGGGAGACGTCCGGGCGAGCAGTACTTC.

This chain links TRBV7-9 with TRBJ2-5; 7 bases align to TRBD1. The germline V gene encodes CDR1 SEHNR and CDR2 FQNEAQ (reference sequence). CDR3 length equals 13 residues. J was trimmed by 3 bases and V by 5 bases; bases with no gene match: 3. Here the CDR3 DNA reads TGTGCCAGCAGCCACCAGGGGGAAGAGACCCAGTACTTC. Amino acid sequence: CASSHQGEETQYF.

This clonotype appeared a few times. The chain combines TRBV3-1 with TRBJ2-5; 8 bases align to TRBD2. This CDR3 is built from 15 residues. Germline V gene data show CDR1 as LGHDT and CDR2 as YNNKEL (reference sequence). Unmatched junction bases numbered 7, after V lost 4 bases and J lost 3 bases. The CDR3 is CASSRLALLEETQYF. CDR3 DNA sequence: TGTGCCAGCAGCCGACTAGCGTTGTTAGAAGAGACCCAGTACTTC.

This clonotype was detected only a few times. The chain couples TRBV4-3 to TRBJ2-2, with no clear D. The CDR3 is 16 amino acids. V lost 1 base to trimming and J lost 1 base, with 10 bases between them. The germline gives CDR1 LGHNA, CDR2 YSLEER. This CDR3 reads CASSQGRTVNTGELFF. Written as DNA, the CDR3 is TGCGCCAGCAGCCAAGGGCGGACCGTGAACACCGGGGAGCTGTTTTTT.

This clonotype was counted ten times or more. The chain has TRBV9 and TRBJ1-1; the D is unclear. Germline V gene lookup returns CDR1 SGDLS and CDR2 YYNGEE. Trimming removed 0 bases from V and 4 bases from J, with 10 bases in between. This CDR3 contains 14 residues. In DNA form, the CDR3 reads TGTGCCAGCAGCGTAGGTGGGTCTGGCACTGAAGCTTTCTTT. Translated: CASSVGGSGTEAFF.

In this sample, this clonotype turned up many times. The chain links TRBV12-3 or TRBV12-4 to TRBJ2-7, with 7 bases identical to TRBD2. This CDR3 region has 14 residues. Trimming removed 6 bases from V and 3 bases from J; junction bases left unmatched: 8. The CDR3 bases are TGTGCCAGCAGAATAGAGGGAGGGAGCTACGAGCAGTACTTC. This gives the protein CASRIEGGSYEQYF.

This clonotype was seen more than once but under ten times. The chain links TRBV7-9 to TRBJ2-5, with TRBD2 as a possible D gene (5 bases). Looked up from germline, CDR1 is SEHNR and CDR2 is FQNEAQ (reference sequence). Trimming removed 4 bases from V and 5 bases from J, with 20 bases in between. The CDR3 extends over 16 amino acids. DNA of the CDR3: TGTGCCAGCAGCTCGGTGGGCCTCGGGGTCGTGGAGACCCAGTACTTC. Encoded protein: CASSSVGLGVVETQYF.

A few counts support this clonotype. The rearrangement uses TRBV14 and TRBJ2-3; a weak D match, TRBD2 (6 bases). This CDR3 has 17 amino acids. Deletions cut 0 bases from V and 6 bases from J, with 19 bases between. CDR1 is SGHDN and CDR2 is FVKESK in the germline V gene. The CDR3 DNA follows: TGTGCCAGCAGCCAAGATAGGAGGGCAATTCCCTTCGATACGCAGTATTTT. Protein product: CASSQDRRAIPFDTQYF.

V usage is TRBV7-9 and J usage is TRBJ2-3; D is undetermined. V lost 8 bases and J lost 4, with 16 bases in between. Germline V gene lookup returns CDR1 SEHNR and CDR2 FQNEAQ (reference sequence). CDR3 length equals 14 residues. CDR3 protein: CASLDGVEPDTQYF. Here the CDR3 DNA reads TGTGCCAGCCTAGATGGGGTGGAGCCAGATACGCAGTATTTT.

The chain links TRBV7-9 to TRBJ2-7, with 7 positions matching TRBD1. The CDR3 sequence is 14 residues long. V lost 5 bases and J lost 3; bases outside the gene matches: 7. Germline CDR1 and CDR2: SEHNR and FQNEAQ (reference sequence). CDR3 DNA: TGTGCCAGCAGCGGGACAGCGTTTAGCTACGAGCAGTACTTC. Residues: CASSGTAFSYEQYF.

This clonotype was seen once. This chain uses TRBV12-3 or TRBV12-4 with TRBJ1-2, with D possibly being TRBD1 (6 bases). With 7 bases removed from V and 8 bases from J, the gap between germline ends came to 20 bases. The CDR3 loop spans 14 amino acids. CDR3 loop: CASTAGQAAEGYTF. CDR3 coding DNA: TGTGCCAGCACCGCGGGACAAGCTGCAGAAGGCTACACCTTC.

This clonotype appeared a few times. The J gene is TRBJ2-1, the V gene TRBV9, with D perhaps TRBD2 (7 bases). Trimming took 0 bases from V and 4 from J, leaving 20 bases between them. CDR1 and CDR2 from the germline V gene are SGDLS and YYNGEE. This CDR3 spans 18 amino acids. The CDR3 DNA follows: TGTGCCAGCAGCGTAGGGGGGGGGCTCCCAAGGTTATACAATGAGCAGTTCTTC. Amino acid sequence: CASSVGGGLPRLYNEQFF.

The genes are TRBV6-2 or TRBV6-3 and TRBJ2-7; 8 positions agree with TRBD2. This CDR3 region has 16 residues. Germline V CDR1 and CDR2: MNHEY, SVGEGT. Trimming cost V 4 bases and J 3 bases; bases outside gene matches: 11. The CDR3 loop is CASSSPPGLEIYEQYF. CDR3 bases: TGTGCCAGCAGTTCTCCTCCGGGACTAGAGATCTACGAGCAGTACTTC.

This clonotype has a handful of counts. The chain couples TRBV4-2 to TRBJ2-2; the match to TRBD2 covers 11 bases. V lost 1 base, J lost 7 bases, and 5 bases stayed unmatched. The CDR3 runs to 16 residues. Germline V gene lookup returns CDR1 LGHNA and CDR2 YNFKEQ. The CDR3 region is CASSQGSLAGGGELFF. In DNA, the CDR3 is TGTGCCAGCAGCCAAGGATCGCTAGCGGGGGGCGGGGAGCTGTTTTTT.

This clonotype was observed a few times. The V gene is TRBV10-2, the J gene TRBJ2-7, with TRBD2 identical over 9 bases. The CDR3 loop spans 15 amino acids. V gave up 5 bases and J gave up 2 bases; unmatched junction bases: 7. Germline V gene sequence: CDR1 WSHSY, CDR2 SAAADI. In DNA form, the CDR3 reads TGCGCCAGCAGTCAGACTAGCGGAGTCGCCTACGAGCAGTACTTC. Its translation is CASSQTSGVAYEQYF.

For this clonotype: A single base separates this from a much larger clone, so it may be a read error. The V and J genes are TRBV5-1 and TRBJ2-1, with 9 bases lining up with TRBD1. Germline CDR1 and CDR2: SGHRS and YFSETQ. This CDR3 contains 15 residues. CDR3 bases: TGCTCCAGCAGCGATAGACCGGGACAGGGCGGTGAGCAGTTCTTC. Residues: CSSSDRPGQGGEQFF.

This clonotype was found a few times. The V gene is TRBV4-3, the J gene TRBJ2-3; the D gene is possibly TRBD1 (5 bases). Trimming pared 0 bases from V and 2 bases from J, leaving 12 bases between. Germline V gives CDR1 LGHNA, CDR2 YSLEER. The CDR3 has 16 residues. The CDR3 sequence: CASSQEVAGSTDTQYF. Written as DNA, the CDR3 is TGCGCCAGCAGCCAAGAAGTAGCAGGGTCCACAGATACGCAGTATTTT.

The chain couples TRBV6-2 or TRBV6-3 to TRBJ2-1, with 13 bases matching TRBD2. Per germline, CDR1 MNHEY and CDR2 SVGEGT. The CDR3 length is 16 residues. Trimming at V came to 3 bases and at J to 8 bases, leaving 7 bases not matched to a gene. The CDR3 nucleotides read TGTGCCAGCAGTTATTGGACTAGCGGGAGTGGGCATGAGCAGTTCTTC. Translating it yields CASSYWTSGSGHEQFF.